Given below is one T cell receptor beta chain in context. There is no known antigen for this receptor. No base-level quality is on record; no much larger clone is a single base apart. V sheds 3 bases and J sheds 4 bases, leaving 14 bases between their ends. Inclusive of the bounding cysteine and phenylalanine, the CDR3 is 14 residues long. The retained sequence is limited to the CDR3, 42 bases, with the frame set at the first base. The germline V gene gives CDR1 as SGHRS and CDR2 as YFSETQ. This specimen belongs to a study of blood T cell repertoires in COVID-19 (dated by TCRdb to the early 2020s). A note on the overall study: Samples covering the acute and convalescent phases of COVID-19 were provided by collaborators in the United States, Italy and Spain. The prospective study material was composed of cDNA or gDNA derived from T cells, B-cell-depleted T cells, or PBMCs. Subjects who had been exposed to COVID-19, were actively infected with it, or had recovered from it provided the deeply sampled blood TCRbeta repertoires that made up the dataset. A freely available public database, intended as a resource for researchers studying the immune response to SARS-CoV-2, is where the repertoires were released. Samples came from the ongoing ImmuneRACE study (first 160 participants) plus 1,254 subjects from 6 global collaborators. A de-identified subject ID, COVID-19 status, age in years and sex were almost always included in the sample metadata. Where available, HLA class I and class II types were taken from metadata supplied by the sample provider and were not determined by assay-based typing. Points the paper makes about the study in general: How much clinical and demographic metadata was included differed by source and by participant, and the metadata was provided uncurated.

TCRbeta CDR3 regions were amplified from genomic DNA by means of the immunoSEQ Assay, a bias-controlled multiplex PCR. Concerning the study's data processing: Nucleated cell counts per sample were estimated from amplification of reference gene primers within the assay. To quantify the absolute abundance of each unique TCRbeta CDR3 rearrangement, sequence reads were collapsed and filtered. For each sample, productive Simpson clonality was calculated as the square root of Simpson's diversity index across productive rearrangements. TCRdb's version of the immuneACCESS table is confined to in-frame rearrangements and falls short of the full clone set. An unresolved V gene accounts for under half of the shortfall where checked; the remainder is of unknown origin. The V and J calls and clone size come from that table; D and trimming were worked out from the DNA. The sample records about 30,000 clones, 75% to 90% of which are singletons. The ten largest clones capture roughly 15% of the sample.

The collaborating institutions used their own protocols to collect whole blood in K2EDTA tubes. For TCRbeta analysis, collaborators shipped samples in one of three forms: frozen whole blood, isolated PBMCs, or DNA extracted from either of those sample types. The sequence is built from TRBV5-1 and TRBJ2-7, with the D gene uncertain. The source is a man older than 75 with acute or convalescent COVID-19. The sample consisted of peripheral blood. The base sequence is TGCGCCAGCAGCTCGACCAGAGACGGGTACGAGCAGTACTTC. This yields the protein CASSSTRDGYEQYF.